This T cell receptor beta chain was retrieved from a study of blood T cell repertoires in COVID-19. Germline lookup yields CDR1 MNHEY and CDR2 SMNVEV (reference sequence). The CDR3 totals 14 residues. V was trimmed by 6 bases and J by 6 bases, leaving 14 bases between them. Enrolment of Seattle patients took place during active infection, and they were followed longitudinally. The table came from immunoSEQ multiplex PCR; TCRdb's copy has only in-frame clones and leaves some out. The table has around 480,000 clones, 70% to 90% seen once. The receptor was derived from a woman between 45 and 65 years old with COVID-19, enrolled during active disease. Source material: peripheral blood. The rearrangement joins TRBV27 to TRBJ1-4; possibly TRBD1 for D (6 bases). The CDR3: CASRWGLGDEKLFF. Written as DNA, the CDR3 is TGTGCCAGCAGATGGGGGCTTGGGGATGAAAAACTGTTTTTT.